This T cell receptor beta chain was found in a study of cytomegalovirus exposure and HLA in healthy donors. Study-level information: The 120 validation repertoires used the same platform as the roughly 720 first-cohort repertoires (as reported by a later analysis).

The donors formed part of the approximately 110-subject validation cohort, distinct from the roughly 660-subject first cohort. To note about this clone: Its specificity is unknown.

General study points: The investigators catalogued 150 or so TCR beta chains as cytomegalovirus-associated.

Germline CDR1 and CDR2: MGHRA and YSYEKL. The CDR3 runs 17 residues. After removal of 1 base from V and 6 bases from J, the junction contained 8 bases not matched to a gene. Only in-frame clones appear in the TCRdb table, and some are missing; sequencing was by immunoSEQ multiplex PCR. Here the sample spans 130,000 to 150,000 clones, approximately 92% being singletons. The J gene is TRBJ2-1, the V gene TRBV4-1, with 11 bases fitting TRBD2. Sequencing input: PBMCs. The TCR comes from a woman in her late teens or twenties in good health and CMV-seropositive. This CDR3 is CASSQVNVLAGANEQFF. CDR3 DNA: TGCGCCAGCAGCCAAGTTAATGTACTAGCGGGGGCCAATGAGCAGTTCTTC.